This T cell receptor beta chain was recorded in a study of T cells expressing NK-cell markers. Germline CDR1 and CDR2: SGHAT and FQNNGV. The CDR3 has 17 residues. cDNA encoding TCR beta was synthesized via 5'RACE template switching incorporating UMIs. TCRdb derives one entry per CDR3 protein from the 5' RACE reads, leaving out DNA. The table for this sample gives some 410,000 distinct CDR3 sequences. General study points: Of CD8+ T cells, about 1.0-8% belonged to dominant NKG2C+ clonotypes in five to seven donors.

A note on this clonotype: Its target is not known.

The specimen was blood T cells: a sorted CD56 or NKG2C T cell subset, CD4+ or CD8+ T cells, or bulk PBMC T cells (not recorded which). The receptor comes from a woman aged 18 to 75 in good health. The J gene is TRBJ1-3, the V gene TRBV11-2; the TCRdb call, TRBD1, lacks DNA for checking. CDR3 residues: CASSFAQGHVSGNTIYF.